Listed below are T cell receptor beta chains from one sample, sequenced in a study of blood T cell repertoires in COVID-19. Method: immunoSEQ multiplex PCR; TCRdb's copy keeps in-frame clones and lacks some. The sample records some 50,000 clones, 70% to 90% being singletons. Sequencing was done on a sample of peripheral blood. These receptors were obtained from an older woman with active COVID-19. Each CDR3 is given with its conserved first and last residue. Each record gives: D gene, V gene, clone size, J gene, CDR3 DNA, CDR3 protein. The D gene is left open where the match is weak. Clone size is shown for a subset of rows, as once, few, many or a class of expanded clone.

>.|TRBV6-5|.|TRBJ1-5
TGTGCCACCATACAGGGTATTAGCAATCAGCCCCAGCATTTT
CATIQGISNQPQHF
>TRBD2|TRBV11-3|.|TRBJ2-3
TGTGCCAGCAGGCTAAGGACTAGCGGCTACACAGATACGCAGTATTTT
CASRLRTSGYTDTQYF
>.|TRBV6-5|.|TRBJ1-6
TGTGCCAGCAGTTATGCCGCAGGGGCTAATTCACCCCTCCACTTT
CASSYAAGANSPLHF
>TRBD2|TRBV6-1|.|TRBJ2-1
TGTGCCAGCAGTGAGGGACTAGCGGGATATGAGCAGTTCTTC
CASSEGLAGYEQFF
>.|TRBV28|.|TRBJ1-1
TGTGCCAGCAGTTTAATACAGGGCCAACTGAACACTGAAGCTTTCTTT
CASSLIQGQLNTEAFF
>.|TRBV3-1/TRBV3-2|.|TRBJ2-5
TGTGCCAGCAGCCAACGGGTCCAAGAGACCCAGTACTTC
CASSQRVQETQYF
>.|TRBV11-2|.|TRBJ2-2
TGTGCCAGCAGCTCAGGAACCGGGGAGCTGTTTTTT
CASSSGTGELFF
>TRBD1|TRBV30|.|TRBJ1-1
TGTGCCTGGAGGGACAGGGGGCGGACTGAAGCTTTCTTT
CAWRDRGRTEAFF
>TRBD1|TRBV19|.|TRBJ2-3
TGTGCCACAAGGGACAGGGGTGTAACAGATACGCAGTATTTT
CATRDRGVTDTQYF
>.|TRBV5-4|.|TRBJ1-6
TGTGCCAGCAGCCGGACAGAGAATTCACCCCTCCACTTT
CASSRTENSPLHF
>TRBD2|TRBV5-1|.|TRBJ2-1
TGCGCCAGCAGCCATAGCGGGAGCGCTACAAGTCCTACTGAGCAGTTCTTC
CASSHSGSATSPTEQFF
>TRBD2|TRBV5-4|.|TRBJ2-5
TGTGCCAGCAGCCCTGAACCTAGCGGGTTTCAAATCGACCAAGAGACCCAGTACTTC
CASSPEPSGFQIDQETQYF
>TRBD1|TRBV28|.|TRBJ1-2
TGTGCCAGCAGTTCACCCGGGACAGGGCCTAACTATGGCTACACCTTC
CASSSPGTGPNYGYTF
>TRBD1|TRBV19|.|TRBJ1-4
TGTGCCAGTACCGGGACAGCAACTAATGAAAAACTGTTTTTT
CASTGTATNEKLFF
>.|TRBV5-1|.|TRBJ2-7
TGCGCCAGCAGCTTGGCAGAGGGTACCTACGAGCAGTACTTC
CASSLAEGTYEQYF
>.|TRBV5-4|.|TRBJ1-3
TGTGCCAGCAGCCCAGGACAGCAAAACACCATATATTTT
CASSPGQQNTIYF
>TRBD2|TRBV5-4|few|TRBJ2-1
TGTGCCAGCAGCTTGGATTTTGGGTTGCCGGGGGGGAATGAGCAGTTCTTC
CASSLDFGLPGGNEQFF
>.|TRBV5-1|.|TRBJ1-2
TGCGCCAGCAGCTTGGACCACAATCCGGGCTACACCTTC
CASSLDHNPGYTF
>TRBD2|TRBV11-2|.|TRBJ2-1
TGTGCCAGCAGCCTCCCAGCGGGAGTAAATGAGCAGTTCTTC
CASSLPAGVNEQFF
>TRBD2|TRBV28|.|TRBJ2-2
TGTGCCAGCAGTCCCCGGACTAGCGGGACATATGGGGAGCTGTTTTTT
CASSPRTSGTYGELFF